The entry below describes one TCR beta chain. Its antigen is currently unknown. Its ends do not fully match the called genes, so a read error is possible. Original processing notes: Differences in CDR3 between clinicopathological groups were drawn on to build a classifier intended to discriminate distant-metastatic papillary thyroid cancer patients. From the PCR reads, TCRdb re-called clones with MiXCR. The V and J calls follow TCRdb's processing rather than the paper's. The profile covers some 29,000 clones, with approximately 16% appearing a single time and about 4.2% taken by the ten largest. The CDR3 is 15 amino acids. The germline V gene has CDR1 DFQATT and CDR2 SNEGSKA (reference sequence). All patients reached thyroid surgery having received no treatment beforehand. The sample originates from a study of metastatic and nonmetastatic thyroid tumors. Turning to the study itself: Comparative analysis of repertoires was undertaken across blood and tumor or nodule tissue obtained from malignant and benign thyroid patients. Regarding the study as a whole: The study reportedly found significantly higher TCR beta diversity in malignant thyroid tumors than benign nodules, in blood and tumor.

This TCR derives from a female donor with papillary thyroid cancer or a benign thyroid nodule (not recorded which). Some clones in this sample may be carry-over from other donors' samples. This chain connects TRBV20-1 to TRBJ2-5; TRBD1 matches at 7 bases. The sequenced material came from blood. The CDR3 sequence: CSASLWDSVQGTQHF. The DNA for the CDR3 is TGCAGTGCTAGTCTCTGGGACAGTGTCCAGGGGACCCAGCACTTC.